Below, one T cell receptor (beta chain) is given with its context. What it binds is unknown. This record belongs to a study of T-cell reconstitution after alpha-beta-depleted transplantation in children. A TCRbeta library incorporating unique molecular identifiers was prepared. TCRdb fed the PCR reads into MiXCR, producing one record per CDR3 protein. In the table there are around 440,000 distinct CDR3 sequences, approximately 10% of which are singletons. Study-wide findings and caveats: Counts and diversity of T cells one year after transplant came mostly from newly produced T cells. There were some patients whose high TCRbeta diversity at day 60 came from surviving recipient T cells and thymic progenitors. After transplant, at about two months, alpha-beta T cells were reportedly derived from several hundred expanded graft clones.

CDR3 length: 15 amino acids. Trimming took off 1 base at V and 7 bases at J, with 15 bases between the two ends. CDR1 is SGHTA and CDR2 is FQGNSA in the germline V gene. The rearrangement joins TRBV7-2 to TRBJ2-3; D uncertain. Sequences were derived from PBMCs, sampled before TCRalphabeta/CD19-depleted stem cell transplant. This TCR came from a child aged 2-9 years with inherited bone marrow failure, due to receive a stem cell transplant. The DNA for the CDR3 is TGTGCCAGCAGCTTAGACGGCCACTTGGGAAATACGCAGTATTTT. Amino acids: CASSLDGHLGNTQYF.